The next 11 T cell receptor beta chains were all read from a single sample in a study of T cell responses to AZD1222 COVID-19 vaccine. Assay: immunoSEQ multiplex PCR; the TCRdb copy retains only in-frame clones and omits some. Here the sample spans under 30,000 clones, 92% being singletons. Here the sequenced sample was peripheral blood, taken 28 days after the second AZD1222 dose. The receptors were sampled from an adult who received the AZD1222 COVID-19 vaccine.

This clone was seen only once. The chain recombines TRBV2 with TRBJ2-7, with 8 bases aligning to TRBD1. The CDR3 contains 14 residues. The germline V gene has CDR1 SNHLY and CDR2 FYNNEI. Losses at the gene ends were 2 bases for V and 2 bases for J; bases not matched to a gene: 2. The CDR3 DNA reads TGTGCCAGCAGTGAATTGGACAGGGCCTACGAGCAGTACTTC. Its protein product is CASSELDRAYEQYF.

This rearrangement joins TRBV18 to TRBJ1-1; 7 nucleotides match TRBD1. Looked up from germline, CDR1 is KGHSH and CDR2 is LQKENI. This CDR3 comprises 17 residues. Trimming at V came to 2 bases and at J to 3 bases, leaving 12 bases not matched to a gene. The CDR3 spells CASSPGLGGVWDTEAFF. CDR3 bases: TGTGCCAGCTCACCAGGTTTAGGGGGCGTTTGGGACACTGAAGCTTTCTTT.

The chain uses TRBV18 and TRBJ1-5; 8 bases map to TRBD1. The V gene's germline CDR1 is KGHSH and CDR2 LQKENI. The CDR3 sequence is 14 residues long. Trimming cost V 3 bases and J 6 bases; bases outside gene matches: 4. The CDR3 sequence is CASSPTGVRQPQHF. Here the CDR3 DNA reads TGTGCCAGCTCACCGACAGGGGTTCGTCAGCCCCAGCATTTT.

The V call is TRBV6-5, the J call TRBJ1-1, with unresolved D. Trimming took 6 bases from V and 4 from J, leaving 15 bases between them. CDR1 and CDR2 (germline): MNHEY, SVGAGI. CDR3 length: 14 amino acids. CDR3 sequence: CASSPRVESTEAFF. The CDR3 region has the DNA TGTGCCAGCAGCCCACGGGTAGAGAGCACTGAAGCTTTCTTT.

The chain links TRBV19 to TRBJ2-5; D gene uncertain. Germline V gene sequence: CDR1 LNHDA, CDR2 SQIVND (reference sequence). The CDR3 loop spans 13 amino acids. Trimming took off 4 bases at V and 0 bases at J, with 6 bases between the two ends. CDR3 region: CASSTSYQETQYF. Here the CDR3 DNA reads TGTGCCAGTAGTACCTCGTACCAAGAGACCCAGTACTTC.

The chain links TRBV29-1 to TRBJ1-1; 7 bases map to TRBD1. Per the germline V gene, CDR1 is SQVTM and CDR2 is ANQGSEA. V gave up 6 bases and J gave up 3 bases; unmatched junction bases: 7. This CDR3 is built from 13 residues. CDR3 loop: CSVMSQGDTEAFF. The CDR3 DNA is TGCAGCGTCATGAGCCAGGGGGACACTGAAGCTTTCTTT.

The chain joins TRBV24-1 to TRBJ2-3; D call uncertain. This CDR3 spans 12 amino acids. Germline loops: CDR1 KGHDR, CDR2 SFDVKD. Trimming left V 4 bases short and J 6 bases short, with 7 bases between. This CDR3 is CATSEPADTQYF. CDR3 coding DNA: TGTGCCACCAGTGAGCCCGCGGATACGCAGTATTTT.

This clone has a handful of counts. V usage is TRBV5-1 and J usage is TRBJ2-4; 13 bases line up with TRBD2. CDR1 and CDR2 (germline): SGHRS, YFSETQ. This CDR3 is 16 amino acids long. J was trimmed by 7 bases and V by 5 bases; bases with no gene match: 9. CDR3 sequence reads: CASRTGLAGRGNIQYF. The CDR3 region has the DNA TGCGCCAGCAGAACGGGACTAGCGGGAAGGGGTAACATTCAGTACTTC. Full variable domain (rest looked up from reference TRBV5-1 and TRBJ2-4): KAGVTQTPRYLIKTRGQQVTLSCSPISGHRSVSWYQQTPGQGLQFLFEYFSETQRNKGNFPGRFSGRQFSNSRSEMNVSTLELGDSALYLCASRTGLAGRGNIQYFGAGTRLSVL.

The CDR3 region is CASSLSPDSYNEQFF. The CDR3 DNA reads as TGTGCCAGCAGCTTATCCCCCGACAGTTACAATGAGCAGTTCTTC. J is TRBJ2-1 and V is TRBV11-2; D may be TRBD1 (5 bases). Looked up from germline, CDR1 is SGHAT and CDR2 is FQNNGV. There are 15 residues in the CDR3. With 2 bases removed from V and 4 bases from J, the gap between germline ends came to 12 bases.

The count of this clone is one. This sequence joins TRBV9 and TRBJ2-1; a weak D match, TRBD2 (5 bases). The CDR3 spans 15 residues. The germline V gene has CDR1 SGDLS and CDR2 YYNGEE. Trimming removed 0 bases at V and 4 bases at J, with 11 bases between. Written as DNA, the CDR3 is TGTGCCAGCAGCGTAGCGACTACAACTTACAATGAGCAGTTCTTC. It translates to CASSVATTTYNEQFF.

The chain links TRBV11-2 to TRBJ1-5; D gene ambiguous. The CDR3 loop spans 13 amino acids. The V and J ends lost 4 bases and 3 bases respectively, with 7 bases between them. Germline V gene data show CDR1 as SGHAT and CDR2 as FQNNGV. The CDR3 loop reads CASSYGHNQPQHF. As DNA, the CDR3 is TGTGCCAGCAGCTATGGCCACAATCAGCCCCAGCATTTT.